A selection of T cell receptor beta chains follows, all from one sample in a study of blood T cell repertoires in COVID-19. Sequenced by immunoSEQ multiplex PCR; TCRdb stores in-frame clones only, minus some. The sample has 50,000 or so clones, approximately 83% seen once. Sequenced: peripheral blood. These TCRs come from a man in his 70s with acute or convalescent COVID-19. The CDR3 runs from the conserved cysteine through the conserved F or W. Fields, in order: J gene, V gene, clone size, D gene, CDR3 protein, CDR3 DNA. D genes are given only for firm matches. Size is omitted from some rows. Given values are once, few, many or a class for expanded clones.

J gene: TRBJ1-1
V gene: TRBV5-6
clone size: -
D gene: TRBD1
CDR3 protein: CASSDGQGARAFF
CDR3 DNA: TGTGCCAGCAGCGATGGACAGGGGGCAAGGGCTTTCTTT

J gene: TRBJ1-5
V gene: TRBV3-1/TRBV3-2
clone size: -
D gene: TRBD1
CDR3 protein: CASSQGRTGGLPQHF
CDR3 DNA: TGTGCCAGCAGCCAAGGACGGACAGGGGGGCTGCCCCAGCATTTT

J gene: TRBJ1-4
V gene: TRBV5-6
clone size: -
D gene: -
CDR3 protein: CASSFPGDNEKLFF
CDR3 DNA: TGTGCCAGCAGCTTTCCGGGGGATAATGAAAAACTGTTTTTT

J gene: TRBJ2-2
V gene: TRBV9
clone size: -
D gene: TRBD1
CDR3 protein: CASSPHLGGQVGELFF
CDR3 DNA: TGTGCCAGCAGCCCTCATCTGGGGGGACAGGTCGGGGAGCTGTTTTTT

J gene: TRBJ1-1
V gene: TRBV7-9
clone size: once
D gene: -
CDR3 protein: CASSSSRGTEAFF
CDR3 DNA: TGTGCCAGCAGCTCTTCCCGGGGAACTGAAGCTTTCTTT

J gene: TRBJ1-4
V gene: TRBV12-5
clone size: -
D gene: -
CDR3 protein: CASGITTATNEKLFF
CDR3 DNA: TGTGCTAGTGGAATTACAACCGCAACTAATGAAAAACTGTTTTTT

J gene: TRBJ2-1
V gene: TRBV29-1
clone size: -
D gene: -
CDR3 protein: CSAGGPENNEQFF
CDR3 DNA: TGCAGCGCCGGGGGTCCCGAGAACAATGAGCAGTTCTTC

J gene: TRBJ2-2
V gene: TRBV6-2/TRBV6-3
clone size: once
D gene: -
CDR3 protein: CASRPGTANTGELFF
CDR3 DNA: TGTGCCAGCAGACCTGGTACAGCCAACACCGGGGAGCTGTTTTTT

J gene: TRBJ1-5
V gene: TRBV18
clone size: -
D gene: TRBD1
CDR3 protein: CASSSLTGTGANQPQHF
CDR3 DNA: TGTGCCAGCTCATCCCTTACCGGGACAGGGGCGAATCAGCCCCAGCATTTT

J gene: TRBJ2-7
V gene: TRBV12-3/TRBV12-4
clone size: -
D gene: TRBD1
CDR3 protein: CASGGQGTTQQYF
CDR3 DNA: TGTGCCAGCGGGGGACAGGGGACCACGCAGCAGTACTTC

J gene: TRBJ1-2
V gene: TRBV18
clone size: -
D gene: TRBD1
CDR3 protein: CASSPFQGDDYGYTF
CDR3 DNA: TGTGCCAGCTCACCATTTCAGGGGGACGACTATGGCTACACCTTC

J gene: TRBJ2-7
V gene: TRBV5-1
clone size: -
D gene: -
CDR3 protein: CASREDRYEQYF
CDR3 DNA: TGCGCCAGCCGCGAAGACAGGTACGAGCAGTACTTC

J gene: TRBJ1-4
V gene: TRBV19
clone size: -
D gene: -
CDR3 protein: CASSIRRKNEKLFF
CDR3 DNA: TGTGCCAGTAGTATTCGGAGGAAGAATGAAAAACTGTTTTTT

J gene: TRBJ2-7
V gene: TRBV23-1
clone size: -
D gene: -
CDR3 protein: CASSQGRPKGSVSYYEQYF
CDR3 DNA: TGCGCCAGCAGTCAAGGGAGGCCCAAGGGCAGTGTCTCCTACTACGAGCAGTACTTC

J gene: TRBJ2-5
V gene: TRBV19
clone size: -
D gene: TRBD2
CDR3 protein: CASSWDYQEQETQYF
CDR3 DNA: TGTGCCAGTAGTTGGGACTACCAGGAGCAAGAGACCCAGTACTTC

J gene: TRBJ1-1
V gene: TRBV30
clone size: few
D gene: -
CDR3 protein: CAWSATVTSIKLIF
CDR3 DNA: TGTGCCTGGAGTGCCACAGTGACAAGTATAAAGCTGATCTTT

J gene: TRBJ2-7
V gene: TRBV13
clone size: -
D gene: -
CDR3 protein: CASSLSLSEQYF
CDR3 DNA: TGTGCCAGCAGCTTAAGTCTGAGCGAGCAGTACTTC

J gene: TRBJ1-3
V gene: TRBV7-9
clone size: -
D gene: -
CDR3 protein: CASSSGQLSGNTIYF
CDR3 DNA: TGTGCCAGCAGCTCGGGACAACTCTCTGGAAACACCATATATTTT

J gene: TRBJ2-7
V gene: TRBV9
clone size: once
D gene: -
CDR3 protein: CASSPRGAGAVKQYF
CDR3 DNA: TGTGCCAGCAGCCCCCGGGGGGCGGGAGCAGTTAAGCAGTACTTC

J gene: TRBJ2-2
V gene: TRBV28
clone size: -
D gene: -
CDR3 protein: CASTLGQANTGELFF
CDR3 DNA: TGTGCCAGCACCTTGGGCCAGGCGAACACCGGGGAGCTGTTTTTT

J gene: TRBJ1-5
V gene: TRBV19
clone size: -
D gene: -
CDR3 protein: CASGRGRDTNQPQHF
CDR3 DNA: TGTGCCAGTGGCCGGGGCCGGGACACCAATCAGCCCCAGCATTTT

J gene: TRBJ1-5
V gene: TRBV7-2
clone size: -
D gene: -
CDR3 protein: CASSLQSDQPQHF
CDR3 DNA: TGTGCCAGCAGCTTACAGTCCGATCAGCCCCAGCATTTT

J gene: TRBJ1-2
V gene: TRBV3-1/TRBV3-2
clone size: -
D gene: -
CDR3 protein: CASTPPGGVGYTF
CDR3 DNA: TGTGCCAGCACCCCACCGGGGGGGGTGGGCTACACCTTC

J gene: TRBJ1-2
V gene: TRBV19
clone size: -
D gene: TRBD1
CDR3 protein: CASSMDRDRASRGYTF
CDR3 DNA: TGTGCCAGTAGTATGGACCGGGACAGGGCTTCTCGTGGCTACACCTTC

J gene: TRBJ1-6
V gene: TRBV18
clone size: -
D gene: -
CDR3 protein: CASSRDMSANSPLHF
CDR3 DNA: TGTGCCAGCTCACGAGACATGTCTGCTAATTCACCCCTCCACTTT

J gene: TRBJ2-5
V gene: TRBV24-1
clone size: once
D gene: -
CDR3 protein: CATSDEWETQYF
CDR3 DNA: TGTGCCACCAGTGATGAGTGGGAGACCCAGTACTTC

J gene: TRBJ2-7
V gene: TRBV5-6
clone size: -
D gene: -
CDR3 protein: CASSSETVLSYEQYF
CDR3 DNA: TGTGCCAGCAGCTCTGAAACTGTACTCTCCTACGAGCAGTACTTC

J gene: TRBJ1-4
V gene: TRBV30
clone size: -
D gene: -
CDR3 protein: CAWSPPGRGLGEKLFF
CDR3 DNA: TGTGCCTGGAGTCCACCGGGGAGGGGCCTAGGTGAAAAACTGTTTTTT

J gene: TRBJ1-4
V gene: TRBV9
clone size: -
D gene: TRBD1
CDR3 protein: CASSVATGQTNEKLFF
CDR3 DNA: TGTGCCAGCAGCGTAGCTACGGGACAGACTAATGAAAAACTGTTTTTT

J gene: TRBJ1-1
V gene: TRBV2
clone size: -
D gene: -
CDR3 protein: CASSIHREETEAFF
CDR3 DNA: TGTGCCAGCAGTATTCACAGGGAAGAGACTGAAGCTTTCTTT

J gene: TRBJ2-1
V gene: TRBV2
clone size: -
D gene: -
CDR3 protein: CASSTGGGADEQFF
CDR3 DNA: TGTGCCAGCAGCACCGGTGGGGGGGCCGATGAGCAGTTCTTC

J gene: TRBJ2-7
V gene: TRBV5-1
clone size: few
D gene: -
CDR3 protein: CASSFGRLQVDEQYF
CDR3 DNA: TGCGCCAGCAGCTTTGGGAGGCTCCAGGTTGACGAGCAGTACTTC

J gene: TRBJ2-1
V gene: TRBV19
clone size: once
D gene: TRBD2
CDR3 protein: CASSTSGGTHNEQFF
CDR3 DNA: TGTGCCAGTAGTACTAGCGGGGGGACCCACAATGAGCAGTTCTTC

J gene: TRBJ1-1
V gene: TRBV5-1
clone size: -
D gene: TRBD1
CDR3 protein: CASSVQGDTEAFF
CDR3 DNA: TGCGCCAGCAGCGTACAGGGGGACACTGAAGCTTTCTTT

J gene: TRBJ1-2
V gene: TRBV4-2
clone size: -
D gene: TRBD1
CDR3 protein: CASSQDEGARTDYGYTF
CDR3 DNA: TGTGCCAGCAGCCAAGATGAGGGGGCGCGTACCGACTATGGCTACACCTTC

J gene: TRBJ1-5
V gene: TRBV27
clone size: few
D gene: -
CDR3 protein: CASSFGGQDSSNQPQHF
CDR3 DNA: TGTGCCAGCAGTTTTGGAGGCCAGGACTCGAGCAATCAGCCCCAGCATTTT

J gene: TRBJ2-1
V gene: TRBV5-6
clone size: few
D gene: -
CDR3 protein: CASSLNGDSGTYNEQFF
CDR3 DNA: TGTGCCAGCAGCCTTAACGGCGATTCGGGGACCTACAATGAGCAGTTCTTC

J gene: TRBJ2-7
V gene: TRBV6-2/TRBV6-3
clone size: -
D gene: -
CDR3 protein: CASSHRYEQYF
CDR3 DNA: TGTGCCAGCAGTCACCGGTACGAGCAGTACTTC

J gene: TRBJ1-5
V gene: TRBV5-6
clone size: -
D gene: -
CDR3 protein: CASSLQGGNQPQHF
CDR3 DNA: TGTGCCAGCAGCTTACAGGGTGGCAATCAGCCCCAGCATTTT

J gene: TRBJ2-4
V gene: TRBV2
clone size: -
D gene: TRBD1
CDR3 protein: CASSVDRVNIQYF
CDR3 DNA: TGTGCCAGCAGCGTGGACAGGGTAAACATTCAGTACTTC

J gene: TRBJ1-2
V gene: TRBV19
clone size: once
D gene: TRBD1
CDR3 protein: CASSRDRGHGYTF
CDR3 DNA: TGTGCCAGTAGTAGAGACAGGGGGCATGGCTACACCTTC

J gene: TRBJ2-7
V gene: TRBV7-2
clone size: -
D gene: TRBD2
CDR3 protein: CASSLRGGLAVSYEQYF
CDR3 DNA: TGTGCCAGCAGCTTACGGGGTGGGCTAGCGGTCTCCTACGAGCAGTACTTC

J gene: TRBJ2-3
V gene: TRBV7-2
clone size: -
D gene: -
CDR3 protein: CASSFETSTDTQYF
CDR3 DNA: TGTGCCAGCAGCTTCGAGACTAGCACAGATACGCAGTATTTT

J gene: TRBJ1-2
V gene: TRBV7-2
clone size: few
D gene: -
CDR3 protein: CASSLSRQTSNYGYTF
CDR3 DNA: TGTGCCAGCAGCTTGTCTAGACAGACCTCTAACTATGGCTACACCTTC

J gene: TRBJ1-2
V gene: TRBV28
clone size: -
D gene: -
CDR3 protein: CASSIREYGYTF
CDR3 DNA: TGTGCCAGCAGTATTAGAGAGTATGGCTACACCTTC